Below, one T cell receptor (beta chain) is given with its context. Its target is not known. Some clones are missing from TCRdb's copy, which holds only in-frame ones; the method was immunoSEQ multiplex PCR. Here the sample spans about 40,000 clones, more than 85% being singletons. The sample originates from a study of a mutant IDH1 vaccine in newly diagnosed glioma. Time point reported: week 5, during vaccination. The vaccine gave 300 ug of a 20-mer mutant IDH1 peptide subcutaneously per dose. The germline CDR1 and CDR2 sequences are SNHLY and FYNNEI. The CDR3 length is 15 residues. V was clipped by 9 bases and J by 6 bases, with 24 bases between them.

This specimen was PBMCs, taken from a glioma patient whose treatment included an IDH1 peptide vaccine. The sequence derives from a man in his fifties or sixties with glioma. V is TRBV2 and J is TRBJ2-7; a weak D match, TRBD1 (6 bases). The CDR3 DNA reads TGTGCCAGTCACCCAAACCGTGGGGGCCGGGGCGAGCAGTACTTC. Residues: CASHPNRGGRGEQYF.